A selection of T cell receptor beta chains follows, all from one sample in a study of shared clonotypes between healthy human individuals. Produced via immunoSEQ multiplex PCR; TCRdb's table is partial and in-frame only. The sample carries fewer than 650,000 clones, roughly 79% recorded once. The sample comprised PBMCs. Receptor source: a woman aged 40 to 49 in good health. Some clones in this sample may be carry-over from other donors' samples. Each CDR3 is given with its conserved first and last residue.

TRBJ2-1 TRBV7-9 CASSLAIAGANNEQFF
TRBJ1-1 TRBV27 CASSRIGTGGTEAFF
TRBJ2-2 TRBV19 CASMRTPNTGELFF
TRBJ1-2 TRBV15 CATSRGSEGSPTF
TRBJ1-3 TRBV18 CASSLGMLAGNTIYF
TRBJ2-2 TRBV5-1 CASSLAGGNTGELFF
TRBJ2-7 TRBV27 CASSSSGSIYEQYF
TRBJ2-7 TRBV28 CARPNPGSRIGLPGHDYEQYF
TRBJ2-1 TRBV7-6 CASSLTGTSGRGYEQFF
TRBJ2-1 TRBV5-1 CASSPGAAGTPGSYEQFF
TRBJ1-5 TRBV19 CASRRQVDQPQHF
TRBJ2-3 TRBV2 CASSEGGLRTDTQYF
TRBJ2-7 TRBV5-6 CASSRRRSSYEQYF
TRBJ2-7 TRBV7-2 CASSLDSDLAGSLQFEQYF
TRBJ2-5 TRBV10-1 CASSESGGLGVGTQYF
TRBJ2-3 TRBV2 CASSAGVPSPGDTQYF
TRBJ2-7 TRBV7-5 CARRFSGRAYEQYF